Listed below are T cell receptor beta chains from one sample, sequenced in a study of CD8+CD57+ T cells in acquired aplastic anemia. MiXCR was run by TCRdb on the reads, yielding one entry per CDR3 protein. The table records around 430,000 distinct CDR3 sequences, around 30% of them present only once. The specimen was sorted CD4+, CD8+, or CD8+CD57+ T cells (not recorded which) from PBMCs. These receptors were taken from a human donor with aplastic anemia. Each CDR3 is given with its conserved first and last residue. The order of the fields is V gene, CDR3 protein.

V: TRBV2
CDR3: CASEGVSGNTIYF

V: TRBV5-1
CDR3: CASSREGAEAFF

V: TRBV2
CDR3: CASTSGGSPLHF

V: TRBV4-3
CDR3: CASSQEPPRLAGLYQETQYF

V: TRBV20-1
CDR3: CSAKQRAIYEQYF

V: TRBV2
CDR3: CASSPLGEQTYEQYF

V: TRBV12-3/TRBV12-4
CDR3: CASRASYNEQFF

V: TRBV20-1
CDR3: CSARSGTGNTEAFF

V: TRBV7-2
CDR3: CASSWGLAGDEQYF

V: TRBV7-2
CDR3: CASSLGGKAFF

V: TRBV7-9
CDR3: CASSTDRSTDTQYF

V: TRBV27
CDR3: CASSPISGTSYNEQFF

V: TRBV20-1
CDR3: CSATEGERPIGYTF

V: TRBV7-6
CDR3: CASSVMLGETQYF

V: TRBV19
CDR3: CASSIVRGSNQPQHF

V: TRBV7-3
CDR3: CASSLIAQDNEQFF

V: TRBV7-6
CDR3: CASSFPGRMSEQYF

V: TRBV7-2
CDR3: CASSLDDGRKEAFF

V: TRBV9
CDR3: CASSETTGTGGNGNTIYF

V: TRBV20-1
CDR3: CSPKHRGMFDYGYTF

V: TRBV5-1
CDR3: CASSHSGGRGEKLFF

V: TRBV20-1
CDR3: CSARLAGEYEQYF

V: TRBV10-3
CDR3: CAISGEDGNTEAFF

V: TRBV12-3/TRBV12-4
CDR3: CASLGTSGSPDTQYF

V: TRBV13
CDR3: CASSLKAGGSSYEQYF

V: TRBV2
CDR3: CASTLWAGELFF

V: TRBV7-6
CDR3: CASSLITVIYGYTF

V: TRBV13
CDR3: CASSPPDGSSYNEQFF